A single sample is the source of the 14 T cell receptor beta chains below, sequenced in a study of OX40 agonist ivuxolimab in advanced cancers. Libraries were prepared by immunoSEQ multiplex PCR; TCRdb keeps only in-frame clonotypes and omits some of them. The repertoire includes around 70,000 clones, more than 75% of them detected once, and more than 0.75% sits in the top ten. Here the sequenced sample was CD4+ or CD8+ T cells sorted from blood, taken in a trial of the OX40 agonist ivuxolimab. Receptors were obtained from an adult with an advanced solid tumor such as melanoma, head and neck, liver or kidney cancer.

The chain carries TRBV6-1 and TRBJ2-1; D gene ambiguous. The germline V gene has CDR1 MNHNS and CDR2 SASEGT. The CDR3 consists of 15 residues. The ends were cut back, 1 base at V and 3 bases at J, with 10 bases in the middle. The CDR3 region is CASSEERWGYNEQFF. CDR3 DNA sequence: TGTGCCAGCAGTGAAGAAAGGTGGGGCTACAATGAGCAGTTCTTC.

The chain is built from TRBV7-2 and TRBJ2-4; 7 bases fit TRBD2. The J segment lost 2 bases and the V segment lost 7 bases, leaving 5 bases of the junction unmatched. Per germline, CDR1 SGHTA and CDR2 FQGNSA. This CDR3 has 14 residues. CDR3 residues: CASTLGGTKNIQYF. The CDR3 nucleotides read TGTGCCAGCACCCTGGGGGGGACCAAAAACATTCAGTACTTC. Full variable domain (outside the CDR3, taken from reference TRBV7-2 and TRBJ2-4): GAGVSQSPSNKVTEKGKDVELRCDPISGHTALYWYRQSLGQGLEFLIYFQGNSAPDKSGLPSDRFSAERTGGSVSTLTIQRTQQEDSAVYLCASTLGGTKNIQYFGAGTRLSVL.

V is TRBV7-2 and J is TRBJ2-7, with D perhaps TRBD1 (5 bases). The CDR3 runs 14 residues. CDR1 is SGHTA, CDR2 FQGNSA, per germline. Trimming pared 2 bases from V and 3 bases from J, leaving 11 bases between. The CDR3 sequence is CASSLRARDYEQYF. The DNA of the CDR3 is TGTGCCAGCAGCTTACGTGCCAGGGACTACGAGCAGTACTTC.

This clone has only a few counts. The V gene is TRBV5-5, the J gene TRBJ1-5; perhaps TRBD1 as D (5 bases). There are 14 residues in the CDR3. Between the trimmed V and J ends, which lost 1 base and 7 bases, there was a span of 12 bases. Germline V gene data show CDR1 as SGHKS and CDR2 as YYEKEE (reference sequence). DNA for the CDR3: TGTGCCAGCAGCTTGCGAGTAGGGGACCAGCCCCAGCATTTT. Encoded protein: CASSLRVGDQPQHF. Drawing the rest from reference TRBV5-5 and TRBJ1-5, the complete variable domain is DAGVTQSPTHLIKTRGQQVTLRCSPISGHKSVSWYQQVLGQGPQFIFQYYEKEERGRGNFPDRFSARQFPNYSSELNVNALLLGDSALYLCASSLRVGDQPQHFGDGTRLSIL.

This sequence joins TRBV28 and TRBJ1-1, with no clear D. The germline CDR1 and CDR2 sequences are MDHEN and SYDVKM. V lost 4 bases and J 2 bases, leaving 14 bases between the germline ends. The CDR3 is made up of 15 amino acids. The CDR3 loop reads CASSSGELRNTEAFF. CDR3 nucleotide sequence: TGTGCCAGCAGTTCTGGGGAGTTACGAAACACTGAAGCTTTCTTT.

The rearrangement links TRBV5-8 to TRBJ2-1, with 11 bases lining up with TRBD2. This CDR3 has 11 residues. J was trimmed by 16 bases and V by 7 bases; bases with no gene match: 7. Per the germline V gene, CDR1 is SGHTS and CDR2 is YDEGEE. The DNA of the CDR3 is TGTGCCAGCGGATTAGCGGGAGGGCAATTCTTC. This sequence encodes CASGLAGGQFF.

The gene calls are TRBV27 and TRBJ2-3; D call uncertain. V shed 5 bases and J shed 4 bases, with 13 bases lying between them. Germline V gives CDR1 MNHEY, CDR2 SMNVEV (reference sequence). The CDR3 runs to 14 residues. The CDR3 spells CASSIVRRADTQYF. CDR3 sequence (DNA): TGTGCCAGCAGTATTGTACGGCGCGCAGATACGCAGTATTTT.

The CDR3 DNA sequence: TGTGCCAGCAGTTATACAGACGGCGCCTACGAGCAGTACTTC. It specifies CASSYTDGAYEQYF. This chain links TRBV11-1 with TRBJ2-7; no firm D call. Germline V lookup: CDR1 SGHAT, CDR2 FQDESV (reference sequence). There are 14 residues in the CDR3. The V gene lost 6 bases and the J gene lost 2 bases, with 14 bases spanning the gap. The full variable domain, completed using reference TRBV11-1 and TRBJ2-7, is EAEVAQSPRYKITEKSQAVAFWCDPISGHATLYWYRQILGQGPELLVQFQDESVVDDSQLPKDRFSAERLKGVDSTLKIQPAELGDSAMYLCASSYTDGAYEQYFGPGTRLTVT.

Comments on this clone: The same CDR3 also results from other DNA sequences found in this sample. In DNA form, the CDR3 reads TGTGCCAGCAGCTTGGAGGGCGGCAATCAGCCCCAGCATTTT. Protein product: CASSLEGGNQPQHF. The chain uses TRBV5-5 and TRBJ1-5, with D unclear. V shed 0 bases and J shed 2 bases, with 6 bases lying between them. CDR3 length equals 14 residues. Per germline, CDR1 SGHKS and CDR2 YYEKEE (reference sequence).

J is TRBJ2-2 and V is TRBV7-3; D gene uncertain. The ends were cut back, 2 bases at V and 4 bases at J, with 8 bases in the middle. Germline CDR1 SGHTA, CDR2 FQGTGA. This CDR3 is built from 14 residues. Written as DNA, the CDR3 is TGTGCCAGCAGCTTAGGTCTGAGCACCGGGGAGCTGTTTTTT. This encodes CASSLGLSTGELFF.

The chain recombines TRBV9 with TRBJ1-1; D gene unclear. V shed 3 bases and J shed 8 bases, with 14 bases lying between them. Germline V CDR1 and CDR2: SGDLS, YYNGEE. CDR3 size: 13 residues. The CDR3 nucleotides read TGTGCCAGCAGCGGTCGGTCGCGCCAAGAAGCTTTCTTT. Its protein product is CASSGRSRQEAFF.

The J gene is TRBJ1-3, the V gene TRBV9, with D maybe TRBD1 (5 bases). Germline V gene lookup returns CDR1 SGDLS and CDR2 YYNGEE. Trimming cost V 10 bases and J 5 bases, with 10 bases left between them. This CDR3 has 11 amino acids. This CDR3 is CAREGRNTIYF. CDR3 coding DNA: TGTGCCCGCGAGGGACGAAACACCATATATTTT.

The CDR3 DNA follows: TGCGCCAGCAGCTTGGCCGTCGCGGGAGGGGGCGAGACCCAGTACTTC. It translates to CASSLAVAGGGETQYF. This chain connects TRBV5-1 to TRBJ2-5; 9 nucleotides match TRBD2. The germline CDR1 and CDR2 sequences are SGHRS and YFSETQ. After removal of 0 bases from V and 5 bases from J, the junction contained 8 bases not matched to a gene. The CDR3 covers 16 residues.

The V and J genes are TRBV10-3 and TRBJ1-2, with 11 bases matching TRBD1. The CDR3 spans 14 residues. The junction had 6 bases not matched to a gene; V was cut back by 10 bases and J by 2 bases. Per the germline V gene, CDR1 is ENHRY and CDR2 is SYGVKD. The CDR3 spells CATGQGASNYGYTF. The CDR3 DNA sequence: TGTGCCACCGGACAGGGGGCTTCCAACTATGGCTACACCTTC.